This entry describes one TCR beta chain. The data stem from a study of blood T cell repertoires in COVID-19. Sequencing was performed with immunoSEQ multiplex PCR; in TCRdb, only in-frame clones are kept and a portion is missing. Among 100,000 to 150,000 clones listed, over 75% were seen once. This CDR3 spans 13 amino acids. The germline V gene encodes CDR1 LGHDT and CDR2 YNNKEL (reference sequence). Deletions cut 4 bases from V and 8 bases from J, with 14 bases between. V usage is TRBV3-1 (or the pseudogene TRBV3-2) and J usage is TRBJ1-2, with D possibly matching TRBD1 (6 bases). The sample taken for sequencing was peripheral blood. The source is a man aged 55-75 years with acute or convalescent COVID-19. CDR3 protein: CASSREGVGGYTF. For the CDR3, the DNA is TGTGCCAGCAGCCGGGAGGGGGTTGGAGGCTACACCTTC.